This T cell receptor beta chain derives from a study of T cell responses to AZD1222 COVID-19 vaccine. Study-level results: Just 5 or 6 AZD1222 recipients tested seropositive at baseline. Vaccine-related CD4 TCRs covered spike, predominating at 160-218 and 743-854. A mostly white British donor set with more females was recruited, and clonal diversity was possibly underestimated. Repertoire sampling happened only post peak T cell response.

In its sample, this clone was seen a few times. The target antigen is unknown. Sequencing was performed with immunoSEQ multiplex PCR; in TCRdb, only in-frame clones are kept and a portion is missing. This table holds 130,000 to 150,000 clones, over 80% found once. CDR3 size: 12 residues. V dropped 6 bases and J dropped 6 bases, with 14 bases sitting between them. Germline V gene lookup returns CDR1 SQVTM and CDR2 ANQGSEA. The sample in question was peripheral blood, obtained on day 0 of MenACWY control vaccination. The chain uses TRBV29-1 and TRBJ1-2, with no clear D. The source is an adult in good health. The CDR3 reads CSVGPGSDGYTF. The DNA of the CDR3 is TGCAGCGTCGGTCCGGGCTCCGATGGCTACACCTTC.